One and the same sample provided the 22 T cell receptor beta chains below, sequenced in a study of CD8+ T cells in alopecia areata. RNA was isolated and reverse transcribed to cDNA, the sequencing template. The data were produced by immunoSEQ multiplex PCR, yet TCRdb's version contains in-frame clones alone and is incomplete. Of about 140,000 clones listed, 86% are singletons. Treatment here: oral pan-JAK inhibitor, 5-10 mg twice daily. The sample in question was CD8+ T cells sorted from blood, obtained at week 4, from a patient treated with tofacitinib. The source is a human donor with alopecia areata.

V gene TRBV27 combines with J gene TRBJ2-7; a weak D match, TRBD1 (6 bases). The CDR3 loop spans 16 amino acids. Germline CDR1 is MNHEY and CDR2 is SMNVEV (reference sequence). V was shortened by 0 bases and J by 0 bases, with 12 bases between the two germline ends. The CDR3 protein is CASSLSRGTVSYEQYF. CDR3 coding DNA: TGTGCCAGCAGTTTATCCAGGGGAACGGTCTCCTACGAGCAGTACTTC.

The V call is TRBV12-5, the J call TRBJ2-7; 7 nucleotides match TRBD1. Germline CDR1 is LGHNT and CDR2 is FRNRAP. The V segment lost 6 bases and the J segment 5 bases; nucleotides outside the gene matches: 7. The CDR3 contains 13 residues. The DNA of the CDR3 is TGTGCTAGTGGCCCGATCGACAGGGACGAGCAGTACTTC. It translates to CASGPIDRDEQYF.

This chain links TRBV29-1 with TRBJ2-1; D could derive from TRBD1 or TRBD2 (6 bases each). CDR3 size: 12 residues. V dropped 5 bases and J dropped 9 bases, with 14 bases sitting between them. Per the germline V gene, CDR1 is SQVTM and CDR2 is ANQGSEA. The CDR3 sequence is CSVLLGGSEQFF. The CDR3 DNA is TGCAGCGTTTTACTAGGGGGGTCTGAGCAGTTCTTC.

This clone was picked up one time. The rearrangement links TRBV27 to TRBJ2-3; a weak D match, TRBD2 (5 bases). CDR1 is MNHEY, CDR2 SMNVEV, per germline (reference sequence). This CDR3 region has 15 residues. V lost 3 bases and J 4 bases, leaving 14 bases between the germline ends. CDR3 sequence: CASSLVSAVSDTQYF. CDR3 sequence (DNA): TGTGCCAGCAGTTTGGTTAGCGCAGTTTCAGATACGCAGTATTTT.

CDR3 bases: TGTGCCAGCAGTTATAACGTGGTCTTGCGGGCTAGCTCGGGGGCTGAGCAGTTCTTC. This sequence encodes CASSYNVVLRASSGAEQFF. This chain links TRBV6-9 with TRBJ2-1; TRBD1 or TRBD2 may be the D gene (6 bases each). V lost 2 bases, J lost 9 bases, and 29 bases lay in between. The CDR3 is made up of 19 amino acids. CDR1 is MNHGY and CDR2 is SVAAGI in the germline V gene.

This sequence joins TRBV29-1 and TRBJ2-7, with D possibly TRBD1 on 6 matching bases. The V gene lost 5 bases and the J gene lost 7 bases, with 12 bases spanning the gap. CDR1 SQVTM and CDR2 ANQGSEA come from the germline V gene. This CDR3 is 11 amino acids long. CDR3 protein: CSVIGQGEQYF. The CDR3 nucleotides read TGCAGCGTTATCGGGCAGGGGGAGCAGTACTTC.

The rearrangement joins TRBV14 to TRBJ2-7, with D unclear. The CDR3 covers 14 residues. The V gene's germline CDR1 is SGHDN and CDR2 FVKESK. V was shortened by 2 bases and J by 4 bases, with 12 bases between the two germline ends. Here the CDR3 DNA reads TGTGCCAGCAGCCAAAAGGGCCTCACTTACGAGCAGTACTTC. Its protein product is CASSQKGLTYEQYF. Looking up the rest from reference TRBV14 and TRBJ2-7 gives the full variable domain: EAGVTQFPSHSVIEKGQTVTLRCDPISGHDNLYWYRRVMGKEIKFLLHFVKESKQDESGMPNNRFLAERTGGTYSTLKVQPAELEDSGVYFCASSQKGLTYEQYFGPGTRLTVT.

This CDR3 is CASSEFPNEGGGNTEAFF. DNA of the CDR3: TGTGCCAGCAGTGAATTCCCGAACGAAGGGGGCGGGAACACTGAAGCTTTCTTT. The J gene is TRBJ1-1, the V gene TRBV25-1; 7 nucleotides line up with TRBD1. V shed 1 base and J 1 base; nucleotides not matched to a gene: 12. The CDR3 is 18 amino acids. Germline loops: CDR1 MGHDK, CDR2 SYGVNS.

The chain has TRBV14 and TRBJ2-7; D gene unclear. The germline V gene has CDR1 SGHDN and CDR2 FVKESK. V was shortened by 3 bases and J by 2 bases, with 14 bases between the two germline ends. The CDR3 covers 15 residues. CDR3 sequence reads: CASSHSRKGPYEQYF. The CDR3 coding sequence is TGTGCCAGCAGCCATTCCCGGAAGGGCCCCTACGAGCAGTACTTC.

The genes are TRBV27 and TRBJ1-5, with no clear D. Trimming stripped 5 bases from V and 9 bases from J, with 11 bases between. Germline CDR1 and CDR2: MNHEY and SMNVEV (reference sequence). The CDR3 has 12 residues. CDR3 sequence: CASSTPGWPQHF. The CDR3 region has the DNA TGTGCCAGCAGTACTCCGGGTTGGCCCCAGCATTTT.

The rearrangement uses TRBV19 and TRBJ2-7; 15 bases agree with TRBD2. This CDR3 is 18 amino acids long. The V and J ends lost 3 bases and 3 bases, in that order; junction bases with no gene match: 9. Per germline, CDR1 LNHDA and CDR2 SQIVND (reference sequence). CDR3 in amino acids: CASSISGLAGGSIYEQYF. The CDR3 DNA follows: TGTGCCAGTAGTATCTCGGGACTAGCGGGAGGATCGATCTACGAGCAGTACTTC.

V gene TRBV29-1 combines with J gene TRBJ2-7; possibly TRBD1 or TRBD2 for D (5 bases each). V was trimmed by 4 bases and J by 2 bases, leaving 12 bases between them. This CDR3 is built from 13 residues. Germline CDR1 reads SQVTM; CDR2 reads ANQGSEA. The CDR3, as DNA: TGCAGCGTTGTCGGGGCACCTACCTACGAGCAGTACTTC. Protein sequence: CSVVGAPTYEQYF.

This chain joins TRBV4-2 and TRBJ2-2, with D perhaps TRBD2 (6 bases). V was trimmed by 0 bases and J by 4 bases, leaving 18 bases between them. The CDR3 consists of 18 residues. Per germline, CDR1 LGHNA and CDR2 YNFKEQ. The CDR3 DNA is TGTGCCAGCAGCCAAGATCTTGAGACTAGGATTGTCACCGGGGAGCTGTTTTTT. Residues: CASSQDLETRIVTGELFF.

Many counts were recorded for this clone. V is TRBV6-4 and J is TRBJ2-1; 11 bases agree with TRBD2. The junction had 7 bases not matched to a gene; V was cut back by 6 bases and J by 6 bases. The CDR3 length is 15 residues. The germline V gene encodes CDR1 MRHNA and CDR2 SNTAGT. The CDR3 loop is CASSTSGGDPNEQFF. The CDR3 nucleotides read TGTGCCAGCAGCACTAGCGGGGGAGACCCCAATGAGCAGTTCTTC.

This clone was seen only once. The chain is built from TRBV30 and TRBJ1-1; D uncertain. V shed 2 bases and J shed 0 bases, with 7 bases lying between them. The CDR3 is 13 amino acids. Germline lookup yields CDR1 GTSNPN and CDR2 SVGIG (reference sequence). The DNA for the CDR3 is TGTGCCTGGAGTTTGTACATGAACACTGAAGCTTTCTTT. Amino acids: CAWSLYMNTEAFF.

The chain has TRBV27 and TRBJ2-7; TRBD1 aligns across 7 bases. The CDR3 covers 13 residues. Unmatched junction bases numbered 8, after V lost 8 bases and J lost 4 bases. CDR1 is MNHEY, CDR2 SMNVEV, per germline (reference sequence). CDR3 in DNA: TGTGCCAGCGCCCCGGGACAGAGTTACGAGCAGTACTTC. Amino acid sequence: CASAPGQSYEQYF.

In this sample, this clone turned up once. This chain joins TRBV6-5 and TRBJ2-2, with D maybe TRBD2 (5 bases). CDR3 length: 11 residues. V dropped 8 bases and J dropped 7 bases, with 8 bases sitting between them. CDR1 and CDR2 (germline): MNHEY, SVGAGI. DNA for the CDR3: TGTGCCAGCGGAAGCGGCGGGGAGCTGTTTTTT. Translation gives CASGSGGELFF.

The chain recombines TRBV7-9 with TRBJ2-5; tentative D call: TRBD1 (6 bases). Trimming stripped 5 bases from V and 2 bases from J, with 15 bases between. Germline loops: CDR1 SEHNR, CDR2 FQNEAQ (reference sequence). The CDR3 totals 15 residues. The CDR3 spells CASSIWDKIQETQYF. The CDR3 nucleotides read TGTGCCAGCAGCATTTGGGACAAGATTCAAGAGACCCAGTACTTC.

V usage is TRBV5-4 and J usage is TRBJ2-7; D unclear. This CDR3 contains 14 residues. V was pared by 0 bases and J by 3 bases, with 10 bases between. The germline CDR1 and CDR2 sequences are SGHNT and YYREEE (reference sequence). Here the CDR3 DNA reads TGTGCCAGCAGCTTGGACCCGTGGGGCTACGAGCAGTACTTC. Its translation is CASSLDPWGYEQYF.

The genes are TRBV4-2 and TRBJ2-2; TRBD1 agrees at 11 bases. The V segment lost 0 bases and the J segment 7 bases; nucleotides outside the gene matches: 4. The CDR3 length is 16 residues. CDR1 LGHNA and CDR2 YNFKEQ come from the germline V gene. This CDR3 reads CASSQEGTGGIGELFF. CDR3 sequence (DNA): TGTGCCAGCAGCCAAGAGGGGACAGGGGGAATCGGGGAGCTGTTTTTT.

The sample holds one count of this clone. V usage is TRBV4-1 and J usage is TRBJ2-5; perhaps D is TRBD1 or TRBD2 (5 bases each). Trimming stripped 4 bases from V and 3 bases from J, with 18 bases between. CDR1 MGHRA and CDR2 YSYEKL come from the germline V gene. The CDR3 consists of 16 residues. CDR3 protein: CASSLGAVGSKETQYF. The CDR3, as DNA: TGCGCCAGCAGCCTCGGGGCTGTTGGCAGCAAAGAGACCCAGTACTTC.

The CDR3 is CASSPLAGYNEQFF. CDR3 nucleotide sequence: TGTGCCAGCAGCCCACTAGCGGGCTACAATGAGCAGTTCTTC. This chain joins TRBV7-3 and TRBJ2-1; TRBD2 matches 9 bases. Germline lookup yields CDR1 SGHTA and CDR2 FQGTGA. The V and J ends lost 5 bases and 3 bases, in that order; junction bases with no gene match: 2. The CDR3 has 14 amino acids.